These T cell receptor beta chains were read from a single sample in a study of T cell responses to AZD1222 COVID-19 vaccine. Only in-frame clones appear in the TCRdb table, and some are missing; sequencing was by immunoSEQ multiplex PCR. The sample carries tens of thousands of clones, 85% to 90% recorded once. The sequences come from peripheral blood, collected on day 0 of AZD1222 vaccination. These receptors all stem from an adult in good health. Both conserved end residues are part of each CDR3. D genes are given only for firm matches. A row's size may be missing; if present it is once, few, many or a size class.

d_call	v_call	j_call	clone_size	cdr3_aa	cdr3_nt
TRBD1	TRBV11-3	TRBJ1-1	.	CASSIGRGTGEAFF	TGTGCCAGCAGCATCGGAAGAGGGACAGGGGAAGCTTTCTTT
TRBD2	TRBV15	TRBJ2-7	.	CATSGTTSGSSYEQYF	TGTGCCACCAGCGGTACAACTAGCGGGAGCTCCTACGAGCAGTACTTC
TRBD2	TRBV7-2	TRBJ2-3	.	CASSLVIVEGGHRDTQYF	TGTGCCAGCAGCTTAGTTATCGTCGAGGGAGGGCATCGGGATACGCAGTATTTT
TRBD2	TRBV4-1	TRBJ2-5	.	CASSQEGAGAETQYF	TGCGCCAGCAGCCAAGAGGGAGCGGGGGCAGAGACCCAGTACTTC
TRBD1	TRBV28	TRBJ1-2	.	CASSPQTTGGVYGYTF	TGTGCCAGCAGTCCACAAACGACAGGGGGAGTCTATGGCTACACCTTC
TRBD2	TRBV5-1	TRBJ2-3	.	CASSLTGLAGARLTDTQYF	TGCGCCAGCAGCTTGACGGGACTAGCGGGAGCGAGACTCACAGATACGCAGTATTTT
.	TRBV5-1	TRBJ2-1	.	CASSLAGTDANEQFF	TGCGCCAGCAGCTTGGCCGGGACCGACGCGAATGAGCAGTTCTTC
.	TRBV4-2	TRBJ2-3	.	CASSQGSYTDTQYF	TGTGCCAGCAGCCAAGGGTCTTACACAGATACGCAGTATTTT
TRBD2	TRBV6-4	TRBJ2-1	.	CASSPRGGLGNNEQFF	TGTGCCAGCAGCCCACGGGGGGGACTAGGGAACAATGAGCAGTTCTTC
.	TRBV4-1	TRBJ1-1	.	CASSQITGFVGNTEAFF	TGCGCCAGCAGCCAAATTACGGGGTTCGTTGGGAACACTGAAGCTTTCTTT
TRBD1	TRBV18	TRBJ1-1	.	CASSPEWTGSPNTEAFF	TGTGCCAGCTCACCAGAATGGACAGGGTCGCCGAACACTGAAGCTTTCTTT
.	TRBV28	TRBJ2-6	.	CASSPWDGGSGANVLTF	TGTGCCAGCAGTCCGTGGGACGGAGGCTCTGGGGCCAACGTCCTGACTTTC
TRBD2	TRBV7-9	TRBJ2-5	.	CASSRFLAAAQETQYF	TGTGCCAGCAGCCGATTCCTAGCGGCGGCCCAAGAGACCCAGTACTTC
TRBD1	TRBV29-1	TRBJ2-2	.	CSVRDRNTGELFF	TGCAGCGTCCGGGACAGGAACACCGGGGAGCTGTTTTTT
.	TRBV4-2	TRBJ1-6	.	CASSQGGLLYSPLHF	TGTGCCAGCAGCCAAGGGGGCCTGTTATATTCACCCCTCCACTTT
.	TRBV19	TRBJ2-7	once	CASSIARRPYEQYF	TGTGCCAGTAGTATAGCCAGGCGTCCCTACGAGCAGTACTTC
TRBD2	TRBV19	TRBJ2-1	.	CASSLQSGLADEQFF	TGTGCCAGTAGTCTCCAATCGGGACTAGCGGATGAGCAGTTCTTC
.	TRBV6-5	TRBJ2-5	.	CASSPTISQETQYF	TGTGCCAGCAGTCCAACTATCTCCCAGGAGACCCAGTACTTC
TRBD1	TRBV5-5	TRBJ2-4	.	CASSLDRVFAKNIQYF	TGTGCCAGCAGCCTAGACAGGGTTTTTGCCAAAAACATTCAGTACTTC
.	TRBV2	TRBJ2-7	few	CASSEAVAGEQYF	TGTGCCAGCAGTGAAGCGGTAGCTGGGGAGCAGTACTTC
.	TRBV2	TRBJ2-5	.	CASSKQGGGETQYF	TGTGCCAGCAGTAAACAGGGCGGCGGGGAGACCCAGTACTTC
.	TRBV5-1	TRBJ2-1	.	CASSLVGSGSYNEQFF	TGCGCCAGCAGCTTGGTAGGTAGCGGCTCCTACAATGAGCAGTTCTTC
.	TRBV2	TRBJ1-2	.	CASSDRSGYGYTF	TGTGCCAGCAGTGATAGGAGTGGCTATGGCTACACCTTC
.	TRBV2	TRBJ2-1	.	CASSPLWSDEQFF	TGTGCCAGCAGTCCTTTGTGGAGTGATGAGCAGTTCTTC
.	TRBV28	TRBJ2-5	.	CASSLGGRPQETQYF	TGTGCCAGCAGTTTAGGGGGTCGGCCCCAAGAGACCCAGTACTTC
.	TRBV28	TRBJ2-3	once	CASSLRADTQYF	TGTGCCAGCAGCTTAAGGGCAGATACGCAGTATTTT